One and the same sample provided the 27 T cell receptor beta chains below, sequenced in a study of neurological immune-mediated disorders. TCRdb re-analysed the 5' RACE reads in MiXCR, keeping a single row per CDR3 protein. The data show more than 30,000 distinct CDR3 sequences, with less than 15% seen just once and roughly 2.3% held by the top ten. As to time point: longitudinal time-point 2. Source material: PBMCs. The receptors were sampled from a middle-aged woman in good health.

This clonotype was observed many times. The rearrangement joins TRBV5-1 to TRBJ2-3; 7 bases line up with TRBD1. J lost 3 bases, V lost 4 bases, and 5 bases had no gene match. Germline CDR1 reads SGHRS; CDR2 reads YFSETQ. This CDR3 is 14 amino acids long. The CDR3 region is CASSVGQLTDTQYF. As DNA, the CDR3 is TGCGCCAGCAGCGTGGGACAGCTAACAGATACGCAGTATTTT.

This clonotype was counted at least ten times. This rearrangement joins TRBV5-1 to TRBJ1-2; 8 nucleotides match TRBD1. J was trimmed by 8 bases and V by 4 bases; bases with no gene match: 7. The CDR3 has 13 amino acids. Germline V gene data show CDR1 as SGHRS and CDR2 as YFSETQ. The CDR3 reads CASSLGTGQGYTF. The DNA for the CDR3 is TGCGCCAGCAGCCTTGGGACAGGCCAAGGCTACACCTTC. Filled out from reference TRBV5-1 and TRBJ1-2, the complete variable domain reads KAGVTQTPRYLIKTRGQQVTLSCSPISGHRSVSWYQQTPGQGLQFLFEYFSETQRNKGNFPGRFSGRQFSNSRSEMNVSTLELGDSALYLCASSLGTGQGYTFGSGTRLTVV.

This clonotype was found many times. This chain joins TRBV3-1 and TRBJ1-2; D may be TRBD1 (5 bases). Germline V CDR1 and CDR2: LGHDT, YNNKEL (reference sequence). The CDR3 is 16 residues long. Between the trimmed V and J ends, which lost 0 bases and 7 bases, there was a span of 18 bases. In DNA form, the CDR3 reads TGTGCCAGCAGCCAAGACAGAGCCAGGGCGGTGGCTGGCTACACCTTC. This codes for CASSQDRARAVAGYTF.

This clonotype was recorded at least ten times. The chain joins TRBV6-2 or TRBV6-3 to TRBJ1-6; 7 nucleotides match TRBD1. V lost 2 bases and J lost 10; bases outside the gene matches: 14. Per germline, CDR1 MNHEY and CDR2 SVGEGT. This CDR3 has 17 amino acids. The DNA of the CDR3 is TGTGCCAGCAGTTACGGCGGACCCGGGACAGCAGCCTCACCCCTCCACTTT. This translates into CASSYGGPGTAASPLHF.

This clonotype was found many times. This sequence joins TRBV12-5 and TRBJ1-2, with 10 positions matching TRBD1. V lost 0 bases, J lost 9 bases, and 13 bases stayed unmatched. The CDR3 length is 17 residues. CDR1 is LGHNT, CDR2 FRNRAP, per germline. Written as DNA, the CDR3 is TGTGCTAGTGGTTTGGTTCTCGGCCCCCGGGACAGGGGTAGCTACACCTTC. It yields the protein CASGLVLGPRDRGSYTF.

This clonotype came up many times. This chain uses TRBV10-3 with TRBJ1-1, with 7 bases identical to TRBD1. The CDR3 runs to 14 residues. Germline V gene lookup returns CDR1 ENHRY and CDR2 SYGVKD. Trimming took 5 bases from V and 1 from J; bases not matched to a gene: 4. The CDR3 sequence: CAISWDRENTEAFF. The CDR3 DNA follows: TGTGCCATCAGTTGGGACAGAGAGAACACTGAAGCTTTCTTT.

This clonotype was recorded at least ten times. The junction differs from germline at one of its ends, possibly a read error. This chain connects TRBV5-1 to TRBJ2-7; TRBD2 matches 13 bases. The germline V gene has CDR1 SGHRS and CDR2 YFSETQ. The CDR3 is 14 residues long. The CDR3 DNA reads TGCGCCAGCAGCCCAGGGACTAGCGGGGAATTTCTCGACTTC. Protein: CASSPGTSGEFLDF.

The V and J genes are TRBV20-1 and TRBJ1-5; possible D gene TRBD1, 6 bases. The length of the CDR3 is 14 residues. The V gene's germline CDR1 is DFQATT and CDR2 SNEGSKA (reference sequence). The ends were cut back, 0 bases at V and 7 bases at J, with 13 bases in the middle. CDR3 region: CSARDGQSGQPQHF. Here the CDR3 DNA reads TGCAGTGCTAGAGACGGACAGAGCGGCCAGCCCCAGCATTTT.

This clonotype was seen repeatedly, ten times or more. The chain employs TRBV7-2 and TRBJ2-7, with 8 bases lining up with TRBD1. With 1 base clipped from V and 7 bases from J, the junction kept 12 bases outside the gene matches. The CDR3 length is 16 residues. CDR1 is SGHTA and CDR2 is FQGNSA in the germline V gene. The CDR3 loop reads CASSLERGQGSWEQYF. The CDR3 DNA follows: TGTGCCAGCAGCTTAGAACGTGGACAGGGATCGTGGGAGCAGTACTTC.

This clonotype occurred many times. This chain joins TRBV5-1 and TRBJ1-1; D is possibly TRBD1 (6 bases). V was cut by 7 bases and J by 1 base, with 11 bases left in between. This CDR3 region has 13 residues. CDR1 SGHRS and CDR2 YFSETQ come from the germline V gene. CDR3 nucleotide sequence: TGCGCCAGCGGCCTACAGGGGAACACTGAAGCTTTCTTT. Encoded protein: CASGLQGNTEAFF.

The genes are TRBV11-2 and TRBJ1-1; weak D call: TRBD1 (5 bases). In germline, CDR1 is SGHAT, CDR2 FQNNGV. Between the trimmed V and J ends, which lost 4 bases and 6 bases, there was a span of 18 bases. This CDR3 contains 15 residues. The CDR3 bases are TGTGCCAGCAGCTCCCCGGGGGTTAGGCACGCTGAAGCTTTCTTT. As protein: CASSSPGVRHAEAFF. Supplemented by reference TRBV11-2 and TRBJ1-1, the full variable domain reads EAGVAQSPRYKIIEKRQSVAFWCNPISGHATLYWYQQILGQGPKLLIQFQNNGVVDDSQLPKDRFSAERLKGVDSTLKIQPAKLEDSAVYLCASSSPGVRHAEAFFGQGTRLTVV.

This clonotype was detected many times. This chain links TRBV5-1 with TRBJ1-2, with TRBD1 matching over 7 bases. With 6 bases clipped from V and 3 bases from J, the junction kept 8 bases outside the gene matches. Germline CDR1 is SGHRS and CDR2 is YFSETQ. The CDR3 runs to 14 residues. Here the CDR3 reads CASNPGTDDYGYTF. In nucleotides, the CDR3 is TGCGCCAGCAATCCCGGGACAGACGACTATGGCTACACCTTC. Full variable domain (rest looked up from reference TRBV5-1 and TRBJ1-2): KAGVTQTPRYLIKTRGQQVTLSCSPISGHRSVSWYQQTPGQGLQFLFEYFSETQRNKGNFPGRFSGRQFSNSRSEMNVSTLELGDSALYLCASNPGTDDYGYTFGSGTRLTVV.

There are many counts of this clonotype. This chain joins TRBV20-1 and TRBJ2-2; 12 positions match TRBD2. Germline CDR1 is DFQATT and CDR2 is SNEGSKA (reference sequence). The V segment lost 0 bases and the J segment 7 bases; nucleotides outside the gene matches: 6. CDR3 length equals 16 residues. DNA of the CDR3: TGCAGTGCTAGAGATTTACTAGCGGGAGGACTCGGGGAGCTGTTTTTT. Protein: CSARDLLAGGLGELFF.

Many counts were recorded for this clonotype. The CDR3 loop is CSASARPASTDTQYF. CDR3 coding DNA: TGCAGTGCTAGTGCCAGGCCGGCCTCCACAGATACGCAGTATTTT. The gene calls are TRBV20-1 and TRBJ2-3; D is unresolved. There are 15 residues in the CDR3. The germline CDR1 and CDR2 sequences are DFQATT and SNEGSKA (reference sequence). V was shortened by 3 bases and J by 2 bases, with 15 bases between the two germline ends.

Many counts were recorded for this clonotype. The V gene is TRBV6-6, the J gene TRBJ1-5, with 12 bases identical to TRBD1. The J segment lost 2 bases and the V segment lost 6 bases, leaving 8 bases of the junction unmatched. Per germline, CDR1 MNHNY and CDR2 SVGAGI (reference sequence). The CDR3 totals 17 residues. The CDR3 DNA is TGTGCCAGCAGAGCCGGGACAGGGGGCAATGGCAATCAGCCCCAGCATTTT. Encoded protein: CASRAGTGGNGNQPQHF.

This clonotype appeared many times. The chain employs TRBV4-1 and TRBJ1-2; TRBD1 aligns across 8 bases. Losses at the gene ends were 5 bases for V and 9 bases for J; bases not matched to a gene: 11. Germline V gene data show CDR1 as MGHRA and CDR2 as YSYEKL. There are 14 residues in the CDR3. CDR3 amino acids: CASSGVRGRTSYTF. The CDR3 DNA reads TGCGCCAGCAGCGGCGTCAGGGGGCGAACAAGCTACACCTTC.

This clonotype was seen at least ten times. This chain links TRBV20-1 with TRBJ2-7; 10 bases are a match to TRBD1. V dropped 3 bases and J dropped 6; count of bases not matched to a gene: 8. The CDR3 covers 14 residues. The germline gives CDR1 DFQATT, CDR2 SNEGSKA (reference sequence). CDR3 nucleotide sequence: TGCAGTGCTAGGACGGGACAGGGGACGGGCGAGCAGTACTTC. It encodes CSARTGQGTGEQYF.

This chain links TRBV6-6 with TRBJ2-5, with TRBD2 identical over 11 bases. V shed 3 bases, J shed 5 bases, and the junction held 11 bases outside the gene matches. CDR3 size: 17 residues. CDR1 and CDR2 (germline): MNHNY, SVGAGI (reference sequence). CDR3 DNA sequence: TGTGCCAGCAGTTATCACCTAGCGGGAGGCGCGGGCGAGACCCAGTACTTC. Residues: CASSYHLAGGAGETQYF.

By sample fraction, this clonotype is medium-sized. The J gene is TRBJ1-2, the V gene TRBV5-1; possible D gene TRBD1, 6 bases. Trimming pared 0 bases from V and 8 bases from J, leaving 17 bases between. The length of the CDR3 is 15 residues. The germline CDR1 and CDR2 sequences are SGHRS and YFSETQ. CDR3 nucleotide sequence: TGCGCCAGCAGCTTGGAGCCCGGGACACCGAACGGCTACACCTTC. Residues: CASSLEPGTPNGYTF.

This clonotype was observed at least ten times. The chain links TRBV24-1 to TRBJ2-1; 14 nucleotides line up with TRBD2. The CDR3 is 15 residues long. In germline, CDR1 is KGHDR, CDR2 SFDVKD. V lost 5 bases to trimming and J lost 8 bases; unmatched junction nucleotides: 4. CDR3: CATSVAGLAGDEQFF. The CDR3 region has the DNA TGTGCCACCAGTGTCGCGGGACTAGCGGGAGATGAGCAGTTCTTC.

This clonotype rates as medium-sized. The V gene is TRBV4-1, the J gene TRBJ2-6; unclear D gene. The CDR3 sequence is 18 residues long. V lost 1 base, J lost 2 bases, and 15 bases lay in between. The germline gives CDR1 MGHRA, CDR2 YSYEKL. CDR3 in DNA: TGCGCCAGCAGCCAAGGACGGTATGCAGGTACTGGGGCCAACGTCCTGACTTTC. It codes for CASSQGRYAGTGANVLTF.

This clonotype was seen many times. V is TRBV5-1 and J is TRBJ2-3, with D perhaps being TRBD1 or TRBD2 (5 bases each). The germline V and J ends were trimmed by 4 bases and 8 bases, with 26 bases remaining between them. Germline loops: CDR1 SGHRS, CDR2 YFSETQ. This CDR3 region has 17 residues. The CDR3 loop reads CASSVSGPVGVIGTQYF. In DNA form, the CDR3 reads TGCGCCAGCAGCGTGAGCGGCCCAGTGGGGGTTATTGGTACGCAGTATTTT.

The sample holds many counts of this clonotype. The gene calls are TRBV7-9 and TRBJ1-1; D not certain. This CDR3 comprises 13 residues. The germline gives CDR1 SEHNR, CDR2 FQNEAQ (reference sequence). V was clipped by 2 bases and J by 3 bases, with 7 bases between them. The CDR3 reads CASSLRFDTEAFF. The CDR3 DNA is TGTGCCAGCAGCTTAAGGTTCGACACTGAAGCTTTCTTT.

This clonotype was seen ten or more times. The rearrangement joins TRBV12-3 or TRBV12-4 to TRBJ2-1, with no clear D. V lost 1 base, J lost 5 bases, and 6 bases lay in between. The CDR3 is 13 amino acids. CDR3 region: CASSLGLNNEQFF. The CDR3 nucleotides read TGTGCCAGCAGTTTAGGGCTGAACAATGAGCAGTTCTTC.

This clonotype was seen at least ten times. V and J are TRBV5-6 and TRBJ1-2, with no clear D. This CDR3 is built from 12 residues. The germline V and J ends were trimmed by 2 bases and 8 bases, with 10 bases remaining between them. Germline V gene sequence: CDR1 SGHDT, CDR2 YYEEEE. This chain's CDR3 is CASSFVRAGYTF. CDR3 bases: TGTGCCAGCAGCTTTGTGAGGGCCGGCTACACCTTC.

In this sample, this clonotype turned up many times. The V and J genes are TRBV20-1 and TRBJ2-5, with 7 bases identical to TRBD2. There are 13 residues in the CDR3. With V trimmed by 2 bases and J by 2 bases, 2 bases remained unmatched. Germline lookup yields CDR1 DFQATT and CDR2 SNEGSKA (reference sequence). The CDR3 DNA is TGCAGTGCTAGAAGGGAGGGGCAAGAGACCCAGTACTTC. Its translation: CSARREGQETQYF.

This clonotype was counted ten times or more. The rearrangement links TRBV10-3 to TRBJ2-1; no reliable D call. The length of the CDR3 is 13 residues. Trimming cost V 4 bases and J 0 bases, with 4 bases left between them. CDR1 and CDR2 (germline): ENHRY, SYGVKD. CDR3 sequence: CAISVSSYNEQFF. CDR3 bases: TGTGCCATCAGTGTCTCCTCCTACAATGAGCAGTTCTTC.